These 5 T cell receptor beta chains were sequenced from one sample in a study of blood T cells in healthy people across ages. A second PCR of about 6 to 11 cycles used a sample-barcoded 5' primer and a J-beta primer mix. A single record per CDR3 protein comes from TCRdb applying MiXCR to the 5' RACE reads. Altogether 650,000 to 800,000 distinct CDR3 sequences are present, approximately 44% being singletons, with the ten largest covering roughly 19%. Sequenced material: blood. These receptors all stem from a man aged 55 to 69 in good health.

In this sample, this clonotype turned up a few times. This rearrangement joins TRBV10-3 to TRBJ1-2, with 7 bases aligning to TRBD1. The ends lost 2 bases at V and 6 bases at J; junction bases unmatched: 9. Germline CDR1 ENHRY, CDR2 SYGVKD. The CDR3 runs 15 residues. CDR3 in amino acids: CAISEGQVTRDGYTF. CDR3 in DNA: TGTGCCATCAGTGAGGGACAGGTAACCCGGGATGGCTACACCTTC.

The CDR3 DNA follows: TGTGCCTGGAGTGGGGACAGCGGGAATCAGCCCCAGCATTTT. Encoded protein: CAWSGDSGNQPQHF. The chain combines TRBV30 with TRBJ1-5; 7 bases fit TRBD1. The CDR3 is 14 residues long. After removal of 1 base from V and 4 bases from J, the junction contained 4 bases not matched to a gene. Germline CDR1 and CDR2: GTSNPN and SVGIG (reference sequence).

This sequence joins TRBV3-1 and TRBJ1-1; D not certain. V lost 7 bases, J lost 5 bases, and 14 bases lay in between. Germline CDR1 reads LGHDT; CDR2 reads YNNKEL (reference sequence). The CDR3 is 13 amino acids. The CDR3 DNA follows: TGTGCCAGCACCCCAGACTCGAGGACTGAAGCTTTCTTT. Its translation: CASTPDSRTEAFF.

The chain couples TRBV20-1 to TRBJ2-1; TRBD1 might be the D (6 bases). CDR1 is DFQATT, CDR2 SNEGSKA, per germline (reference sequence). Trimming stripped 0 bases from V and 7 bases from J, with 13 bases between. This CDR3 contains 14 residues. CDR3 protein: CSARDFQGTNEQFF. CDR3 DNA: TGCAGTGCTAGAGATTTCCAGGGGACGAATGAGCAGTTCTTC.

This chain uses TRBV29-1 with TRBJ1-2, with D possibly TRBD1 on 5 matching bases. The germline gives CDR1 SQVTM, CDR2 ANQGSEA. The CDR3 has 11 amino acids. V dropped 4 bases and J dropped 6 bases, with 9 bases sitting between them. CDR3 region: CSVVAGDGYTF. Written as DNA, the CDR3 is TGCAGCGTTGTGGCGGGGGATGGCTACACCTTC. The full variable domain, in which reference TRBV29-1 and TRBJ1-2 provide the parts outside the CDR3, is SAVISQKPSRDICQRGTSLTIQCQVDSQVTMMFWYRQQPGQSLTLIATANQGSEATYESGFVIDKFPISRPNLTFSTLTVSNMSPEDSSIYLCSVVAGDGYTFGSGTRLTVV.